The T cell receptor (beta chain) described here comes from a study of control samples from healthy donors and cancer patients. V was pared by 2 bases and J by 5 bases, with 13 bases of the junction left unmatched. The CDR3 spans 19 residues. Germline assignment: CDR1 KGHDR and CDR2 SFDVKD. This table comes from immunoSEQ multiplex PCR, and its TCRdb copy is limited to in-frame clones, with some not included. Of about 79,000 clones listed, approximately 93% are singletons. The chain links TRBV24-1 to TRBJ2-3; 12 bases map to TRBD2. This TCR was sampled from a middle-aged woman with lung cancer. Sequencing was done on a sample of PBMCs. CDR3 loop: CATSDSHVLTSGGVDTQYF. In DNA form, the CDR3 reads TGTGCCACCAGTGATTCGCATGTTTTGACTAGCGGGGGAGTAGATACGCAGTATTTT.